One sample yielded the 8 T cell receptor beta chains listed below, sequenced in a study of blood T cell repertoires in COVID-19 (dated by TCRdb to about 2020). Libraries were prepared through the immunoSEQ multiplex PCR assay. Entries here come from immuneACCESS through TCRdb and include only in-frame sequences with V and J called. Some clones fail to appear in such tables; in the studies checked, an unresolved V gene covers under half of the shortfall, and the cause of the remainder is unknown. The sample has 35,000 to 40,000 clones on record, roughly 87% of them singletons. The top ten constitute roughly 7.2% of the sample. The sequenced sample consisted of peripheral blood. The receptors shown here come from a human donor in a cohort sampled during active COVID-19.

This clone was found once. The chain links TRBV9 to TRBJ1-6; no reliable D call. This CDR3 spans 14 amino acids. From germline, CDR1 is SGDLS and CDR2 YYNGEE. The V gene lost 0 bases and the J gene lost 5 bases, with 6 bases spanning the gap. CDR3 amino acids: CASSVAPNNSPLHF. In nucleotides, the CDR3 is TGTGCCAGCAGCGTAGCCCCAAATAATTCACCCCTCCACTTT.

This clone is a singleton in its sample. The CDR3, as DNA: TGTGCCAGCAGCCAGGAGAGCCTAGCGGGGGTGAGAGAGACCCAGTACTTC. It encodes CASSQESLAGVRETQYF. V usage is TRBV3-1 (or the pseudogene TRBV3-2) and J usage is TRBJ2-5; 10 positions agree with TRBD2. The CDR3 contains 17 residues. J gave up 4 bases and V 3 bases, and 11 bases lay outside the gene matches. Germline-derived CDR1 and CDR2 are LGHDT and YNNKEL (reference sequence).

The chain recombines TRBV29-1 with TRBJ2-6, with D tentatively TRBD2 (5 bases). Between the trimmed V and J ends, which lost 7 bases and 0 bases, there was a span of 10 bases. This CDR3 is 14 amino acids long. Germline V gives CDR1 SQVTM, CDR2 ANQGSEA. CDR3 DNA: TGCAGCGCCAGCGGAGACTCTGGGGCCAACGTCCTGACTTTC. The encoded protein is CSASGDSGANVLTF. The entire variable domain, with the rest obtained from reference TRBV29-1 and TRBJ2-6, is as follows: SAVISQKPSRDICQRGTSLTIQCQVDSQVTMMFWYRQQPGQSLTLIATANQGSEATYESGFVIDKFPISRPNLTFSTLTVSNMSPEDSSIYLCSASGDSGANVLTFGAGSRLTVL.

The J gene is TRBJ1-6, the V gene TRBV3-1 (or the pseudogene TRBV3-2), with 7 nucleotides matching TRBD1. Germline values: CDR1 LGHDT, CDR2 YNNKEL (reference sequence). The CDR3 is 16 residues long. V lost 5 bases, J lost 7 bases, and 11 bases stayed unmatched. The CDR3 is CASSAPLTGSNSPLHF. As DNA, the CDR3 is TGTGCCAGCAGCGCACCCCTGACAGGGAGCAATTCACCCCTCCACTTT.

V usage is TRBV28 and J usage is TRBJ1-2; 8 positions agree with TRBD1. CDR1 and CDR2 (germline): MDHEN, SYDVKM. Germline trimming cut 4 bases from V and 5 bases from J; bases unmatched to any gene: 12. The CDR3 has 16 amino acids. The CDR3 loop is CASSWPWTGSGYGYTF. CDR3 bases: TGTGCCAGCAGTTGGCCGTGGACAGGGAGTGGGTATGGCTACACCTTC.

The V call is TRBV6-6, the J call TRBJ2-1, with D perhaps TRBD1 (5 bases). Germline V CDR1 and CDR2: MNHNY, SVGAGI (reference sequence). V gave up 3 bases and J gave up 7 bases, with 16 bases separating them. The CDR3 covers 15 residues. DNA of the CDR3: TGTGCCAGCAGTTATAGGGGATCGGCTTCGAATGAGCAGTTCTTC. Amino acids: CASSYRGSASNEQFF.

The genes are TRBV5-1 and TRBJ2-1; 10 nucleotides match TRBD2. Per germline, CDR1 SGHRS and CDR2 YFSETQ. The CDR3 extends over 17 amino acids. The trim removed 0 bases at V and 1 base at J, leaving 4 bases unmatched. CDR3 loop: CASSLGPSGGSYNEQFF. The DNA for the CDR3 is TGCGCCAGCAGCTTGGGTCCTAGCGGGGGTTCCTACAATGAGCAGTTCTTC.

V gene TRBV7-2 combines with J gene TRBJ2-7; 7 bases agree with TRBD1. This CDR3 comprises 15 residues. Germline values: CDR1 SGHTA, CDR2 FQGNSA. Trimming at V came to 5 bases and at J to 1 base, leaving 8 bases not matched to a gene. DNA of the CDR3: TGTGCCAGCAGCCCAAGTTGGGGACAGTCCTACGAGCAGTACTTC. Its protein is CASSPSWGQSYEQYF. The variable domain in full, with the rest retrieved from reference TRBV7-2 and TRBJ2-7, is GAGVSQSPSNKVTEKGKDVELRCDPISGHTALYWYRQSLGQGLEFLIYFQGNSAPDKSGLPSDRFSAERTGGSVSTLTIQRTQQEDSAVYLCASSPSWGQSYEQYFGPGTRLTVT.